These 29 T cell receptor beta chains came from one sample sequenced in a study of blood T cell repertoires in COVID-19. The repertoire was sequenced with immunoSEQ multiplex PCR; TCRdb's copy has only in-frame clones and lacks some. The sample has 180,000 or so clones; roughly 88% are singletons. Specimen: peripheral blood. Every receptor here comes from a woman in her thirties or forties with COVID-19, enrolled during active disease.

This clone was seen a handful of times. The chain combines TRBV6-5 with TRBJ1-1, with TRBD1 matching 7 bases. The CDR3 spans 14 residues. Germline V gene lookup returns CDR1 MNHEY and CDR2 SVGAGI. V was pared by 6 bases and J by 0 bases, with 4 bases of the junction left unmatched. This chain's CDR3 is CASRQGEVNTEAFF. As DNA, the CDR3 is TGTGCCAGCAGGCAGGGGGAGGTGAACACTGAAGCTTTCTTT.

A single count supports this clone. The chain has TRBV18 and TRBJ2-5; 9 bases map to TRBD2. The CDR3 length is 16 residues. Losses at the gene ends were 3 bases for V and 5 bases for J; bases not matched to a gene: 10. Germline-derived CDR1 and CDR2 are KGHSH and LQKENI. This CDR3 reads CASSPGGGAIAETQYF. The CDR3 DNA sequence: TGTGCCAGCTCACCTGGCGGGGGGGCGATAGCGGAGACCCAGTACTTC.

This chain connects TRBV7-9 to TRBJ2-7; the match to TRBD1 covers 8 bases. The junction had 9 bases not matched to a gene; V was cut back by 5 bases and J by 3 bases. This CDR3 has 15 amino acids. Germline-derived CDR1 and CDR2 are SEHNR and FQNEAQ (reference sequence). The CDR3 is CASSPPTGVNYEQYF. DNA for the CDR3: TGTGCCAGCAGCCCACCGACAGGGGTGAACTACGAGCAGTACTTC.

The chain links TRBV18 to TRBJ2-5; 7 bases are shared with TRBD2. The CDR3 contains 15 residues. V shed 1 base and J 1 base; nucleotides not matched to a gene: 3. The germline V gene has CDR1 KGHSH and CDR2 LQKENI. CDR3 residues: CASSPQSGGQETQYF. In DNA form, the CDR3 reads TGTGCCAGCTCACCACAATCGGGGGGCCAAGAGACCCAGTACTTC.

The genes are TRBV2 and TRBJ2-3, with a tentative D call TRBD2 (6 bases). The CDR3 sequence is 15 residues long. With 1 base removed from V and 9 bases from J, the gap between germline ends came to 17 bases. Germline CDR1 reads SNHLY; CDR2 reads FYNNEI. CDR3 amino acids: CASSEGPGLLTTQYF. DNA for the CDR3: TGTGCCAGCAGTGAAGGGCCGGGACTCCTGACGACGCAGTATTTT.

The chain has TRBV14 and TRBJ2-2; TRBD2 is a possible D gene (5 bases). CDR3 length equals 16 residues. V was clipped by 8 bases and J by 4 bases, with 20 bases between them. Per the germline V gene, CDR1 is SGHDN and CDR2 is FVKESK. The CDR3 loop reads CASDQDSPLGTGELFF. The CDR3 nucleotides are TGTGCCAGCGACCAGGACTCCCCGTTAGGCACCGGGGAGCTGTTTTTT.

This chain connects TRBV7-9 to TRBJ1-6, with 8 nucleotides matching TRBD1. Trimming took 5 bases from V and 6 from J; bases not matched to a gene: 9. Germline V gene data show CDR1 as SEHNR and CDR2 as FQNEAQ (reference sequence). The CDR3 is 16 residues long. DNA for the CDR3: TGTGCCAGCAGCGCCAGGACAGGGCATCTTAATTCACCCCTCCACTTT. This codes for CASSARTGHLNSPLHF.

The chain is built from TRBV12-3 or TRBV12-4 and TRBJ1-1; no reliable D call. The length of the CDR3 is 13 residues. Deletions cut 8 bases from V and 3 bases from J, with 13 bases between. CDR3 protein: CASCLDGYTEAFF. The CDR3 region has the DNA TGTGCCAGCTGTCTTGACGGGTACACTGAAGCTTTCTTT.

The CDR3 sequence is CASSWTGPDMGDEQYF. In nucleotides, the CDR3 is TGTGCCAGTAGTTGGACAGGCCCCGACATGGGTGACGAGCAGTACTTC. V usage is TRBV19 and J usage is TRBJ2-7, with 7 positions matching TRBD1. The CDR3 covers 16 residues. Trimming at V came to 5 bases and at J to 5 bases, leaving 15 bases not matched to a gene. The germline CDR1 and CDR2 sequences are LNHDA and SQIVND (reference sequence).

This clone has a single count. The CDR3 DNA is TGTGCCAGCAGCTTACACCAATTGACGAGGACTGAAGCTTTCTTT. Protein: CASSLHQLTRTEAFF. The rearrangement links TRBV11-2 to TRBJ1-1, with no clear D. Looked up from germline, CDR1 is SGHAT and CDR2 is FQNNGV. Trimming took off 2 bases at V and 5 bases at J, with 15 bases between the two ends. The CDR3 is 15 amino acids.

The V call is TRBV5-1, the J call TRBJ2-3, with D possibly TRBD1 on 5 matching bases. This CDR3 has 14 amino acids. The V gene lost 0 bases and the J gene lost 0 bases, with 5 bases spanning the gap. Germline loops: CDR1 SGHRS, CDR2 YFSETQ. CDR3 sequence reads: CASSLGTSTDTQYF. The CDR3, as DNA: TGCGCCAGCAGCTTGGGGACAAGCACAGATACGCAGTATTTT.

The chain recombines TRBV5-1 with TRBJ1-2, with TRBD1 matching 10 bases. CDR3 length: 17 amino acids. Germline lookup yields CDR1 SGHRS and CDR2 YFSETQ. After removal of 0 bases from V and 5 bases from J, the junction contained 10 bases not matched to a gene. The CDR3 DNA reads TGCGCCAGCAGCTTGGGTGACCTCGGGACAGGGGTTTATGGCTACACCTTC. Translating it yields CASSLGDLGTGVYGYTF.

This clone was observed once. CDR3 DNA sequence: TGTGCCATCAGTGACGGGGAGGGTGAAAAACTGTTTTTT. Its protein is CAISDGEGEKLFF. The chain couples TRBV10-3 to TRBJ1-4; no clear D. From germline, CDR1 is ENHRY and CDR2 SYGVKD. The CDR3 has 13 amino acids. V dropped 3 bases and J dropped 7 bases, with 9 bases sitting between them.

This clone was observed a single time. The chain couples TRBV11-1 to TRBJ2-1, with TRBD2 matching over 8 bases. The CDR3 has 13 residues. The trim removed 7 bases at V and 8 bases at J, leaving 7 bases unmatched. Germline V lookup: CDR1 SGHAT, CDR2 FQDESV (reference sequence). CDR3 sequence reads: CASKGGGPHEQFF. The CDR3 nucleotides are TGTGCCAGCAAGGGCGGGGGGCCCCATGAGCAGTTCTTC.

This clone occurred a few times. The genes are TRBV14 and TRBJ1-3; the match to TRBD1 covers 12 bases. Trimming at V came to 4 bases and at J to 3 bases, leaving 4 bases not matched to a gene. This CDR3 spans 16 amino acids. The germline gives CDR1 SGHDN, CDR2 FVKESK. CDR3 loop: CASSRDRGRSGNTIYF. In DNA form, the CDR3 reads TGTGCCAGCAGCCGGGACAGGGGGCGAAGTGGAAACACCATATATTTT. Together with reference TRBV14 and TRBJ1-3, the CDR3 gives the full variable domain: EAGVTQFPSHSVIEKGQTVTLRCDPISGHDNLYWYRRVMGKEIKFLLHFVKESKQDESGMPNNRFLAERTGGTYSTLKVQPAELEDSGVYFCASSRDRGRSGNTIYFGEGSWLTVV.

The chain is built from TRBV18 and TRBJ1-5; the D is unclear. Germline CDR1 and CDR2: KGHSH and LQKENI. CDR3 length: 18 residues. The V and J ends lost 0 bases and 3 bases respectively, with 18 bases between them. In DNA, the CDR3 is TGTGCCAGCTCACCACCGCGCTGGGAGGACTCTCTCAATCAGCCCCAGCATTTT. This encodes CASSPPRWEDSLNQPQHF. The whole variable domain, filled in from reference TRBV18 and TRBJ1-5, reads NAGVMQNPRHLVRRRGQEARLRCSPMKGHSHVYWYRQLPEEGLKFMVYLQKENIIDESGMPKERFSAEFPKEGPSILRIQQVVRGDSAAYFCASSPPRWEDSLNQPQHFGDGTRLSIL.

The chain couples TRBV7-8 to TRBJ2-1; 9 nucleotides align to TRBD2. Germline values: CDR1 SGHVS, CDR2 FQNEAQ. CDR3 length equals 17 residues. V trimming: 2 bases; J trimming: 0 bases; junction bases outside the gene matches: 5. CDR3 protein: CASSLIRLADSYNEQFF. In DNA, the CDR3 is TGTGCCAGCAGCTTAATCCGACTAGCGGACTCCTACAATGAGCAGTTCTTC. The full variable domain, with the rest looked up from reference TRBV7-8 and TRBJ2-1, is GAGVSQSPRYKVAKRGQDVALRCDPISGHVSLFWYQQALGQGPEFLTYFQNEAQLDKSGLPSDRFFAERPEGSVSTLKIQRTQQEDSAVYLCASSLIRLADSYNEQFFGPGTRLTVL.

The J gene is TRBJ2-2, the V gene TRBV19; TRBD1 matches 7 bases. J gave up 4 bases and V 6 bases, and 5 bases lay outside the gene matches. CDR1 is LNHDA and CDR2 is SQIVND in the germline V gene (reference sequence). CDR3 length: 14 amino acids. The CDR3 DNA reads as TGTGCCAGTAGGCCCGGGACAGTCACCGGGGAGCTGTTTTTT. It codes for CASRPGTVTGELFF.

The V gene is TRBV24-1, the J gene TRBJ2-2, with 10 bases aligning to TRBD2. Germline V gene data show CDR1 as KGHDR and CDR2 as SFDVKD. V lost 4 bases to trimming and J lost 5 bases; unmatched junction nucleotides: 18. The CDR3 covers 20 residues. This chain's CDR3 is CATSEPGGKRGGLQTGELFF. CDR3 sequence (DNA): TGTGCCACCAGTGAGCCAGGGGGCAAGCGGGGGGGCCTTCAAACCGGGGAGCTGTTTTTT.

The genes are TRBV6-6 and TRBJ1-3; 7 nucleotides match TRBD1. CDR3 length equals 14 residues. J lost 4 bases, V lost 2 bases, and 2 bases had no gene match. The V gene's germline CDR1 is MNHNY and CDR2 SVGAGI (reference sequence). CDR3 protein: CASSYTGEGNTIYF. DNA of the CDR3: TGTGCCAGCAGTTACACAGGGGAGGGAAACACCATATATTTT.

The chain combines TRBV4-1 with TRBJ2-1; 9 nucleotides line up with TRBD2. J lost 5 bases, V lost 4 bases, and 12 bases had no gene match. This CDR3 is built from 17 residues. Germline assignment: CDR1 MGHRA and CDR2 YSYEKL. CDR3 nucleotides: TGCGCCAGCAGCCCCGAAGTGGGCGGGGGGGCAAACAATGAGCAGTTCTTC. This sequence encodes CASSPEVGGGANNEQFF.

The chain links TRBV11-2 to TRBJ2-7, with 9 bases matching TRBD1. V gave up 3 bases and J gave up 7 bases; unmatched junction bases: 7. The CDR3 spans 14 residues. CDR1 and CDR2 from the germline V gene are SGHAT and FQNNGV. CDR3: CASSFGTGTREQYF. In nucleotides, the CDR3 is TGTGCCAGCAGCTTTGGGACAGGGACGCGGGAGCAGTACTTC.

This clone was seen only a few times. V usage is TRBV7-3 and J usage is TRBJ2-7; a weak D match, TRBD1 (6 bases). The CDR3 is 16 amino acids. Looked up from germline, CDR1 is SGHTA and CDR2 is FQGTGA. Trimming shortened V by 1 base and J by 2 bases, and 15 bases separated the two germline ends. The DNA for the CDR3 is TGTGCCAGCAGCTTAAGGGGGTCACAGGGCCCCTACGAGCAGTACTTC. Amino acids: CASSLRGSQGPYEQYF.

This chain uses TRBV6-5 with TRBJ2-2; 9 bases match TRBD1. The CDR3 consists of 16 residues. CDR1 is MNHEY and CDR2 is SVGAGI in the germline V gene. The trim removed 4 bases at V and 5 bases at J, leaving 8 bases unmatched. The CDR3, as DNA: TGTGCCAGCAGTTCACGGACAGGGGTGAGGACCGGGGAGCTGTTTTTT. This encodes CASSSRTGVRTGELFF.

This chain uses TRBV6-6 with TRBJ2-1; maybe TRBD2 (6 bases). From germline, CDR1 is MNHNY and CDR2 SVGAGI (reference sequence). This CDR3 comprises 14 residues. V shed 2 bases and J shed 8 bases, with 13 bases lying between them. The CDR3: CASSYGSGADEQFF. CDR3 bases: TGTGCCAGCAGTTACGGGTCGGGAGCGGATGAGCAGTTCTTC.

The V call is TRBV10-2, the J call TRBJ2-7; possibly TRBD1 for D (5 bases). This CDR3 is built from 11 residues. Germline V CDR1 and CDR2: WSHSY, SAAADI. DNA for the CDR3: TGCTCGACAGCTATAGCCTACGAGCAGTACTTC. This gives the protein CSTAIAYEQYF.

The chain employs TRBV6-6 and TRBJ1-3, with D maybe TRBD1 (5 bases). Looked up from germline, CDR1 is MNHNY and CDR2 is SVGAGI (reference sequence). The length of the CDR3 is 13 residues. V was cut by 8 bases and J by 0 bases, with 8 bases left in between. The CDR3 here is CASQGSSGNTIYF. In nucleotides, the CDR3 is TGTGCCAGCCAGGGAAGCTCTGGAAACACCATATATTTT.

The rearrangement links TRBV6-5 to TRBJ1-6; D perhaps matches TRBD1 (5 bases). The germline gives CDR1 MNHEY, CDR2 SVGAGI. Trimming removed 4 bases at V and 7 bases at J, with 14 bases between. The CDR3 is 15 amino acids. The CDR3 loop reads CASSSETVRNSPLHF. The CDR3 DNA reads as TGTGCCAGCAGTTCTGAGACAGTCCGAAATTCACCCCTCCACTTT.

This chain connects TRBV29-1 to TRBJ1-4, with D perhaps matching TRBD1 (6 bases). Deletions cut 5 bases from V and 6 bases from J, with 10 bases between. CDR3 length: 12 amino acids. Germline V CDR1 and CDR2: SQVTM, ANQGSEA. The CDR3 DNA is TGCAGCGTTTCAGGGGATTATGAAAAACTGTTTTTT. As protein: CSVSGDYEKLFF.